This T cell receptor beta chain emerged from a study of blood T cell repertoires in COVID-19 (dated by TCRdb to 2020 to 2022). Regarding the research as a whole: Samples from collaborators originated in the United States, Italy and Spain and spanned both the acute and convalescent phases of COVID-19. Sample metadata almost always included a de-identified subject ID, COVID-19 status, age in years and sex. The material from the prospective study consisted of cDNA or gDNA derived from T cells, B-cell-depleted T cells, or PBMCs. Deeply sampled blood TCRbeta repertoires from subjects exposed to, actively infected with, or recovered from COVID-19 were included in the dataset. The samples were drawn from two sources: the first 160 participants of the ongoing ImmuneRACE study, and 1,000 to 1,500 subjects contributed by 6 global collaborators. HLA class I and class II types, where available, came from metadata supplied by the sample provider rather than from assay-based typing. A freely available public database, intended as a resource for researchers studying the immune response to SARS-CoV-2, is where the repertoires were released. The paper as a whole reports these results and caveats: The quantity of clinical and demographic metadata differed by source and by participant and was supplied without curation.

As for this clone: The specificity of this receptor is unknown. Base quality data are lacking; no much larger clone is found one base away.

TCRbeta CDR3 regions were amplified from genomic DNA by means of the immunoSEQ Assay, a bias-controlled multiplex PCR. The study's own analysis went as follows. Nucleated cell counts per sample were estimated from amplification of reference gene primers within the assay. To quantify the absolute abundance of each unique TCRbeta CDR3 rearrangement, sequence reads were collapsed and filtered. For each sample, productive Simpson clonality was calculated as the square root of Simpson's diversity index across productive rearrangements. TCRdb stores this immuneACCESS table with in-frame sequences only. Part of the clones is absent; in the studies checked, under half of the shortfall reflects unresolved V genes, and no reason is known for the rest. That table gives V, J and clone size, and the DNA gave D and trimming. The sample has some 380,000 clones on record, almost 90% of them singletons. Around 6.3% of the sample lies in the top ten.

Whole blood was collected in K2EDTA tubes by collaborating institutions according to the institutions' own protocols. Collaborator samples were shipped for TCRbeta analysis as frozen whole blood, isolated PBMCs, or DNA extracted from either sample type. The CDR3 covers 13 residues, taking in both the cysteine and the phenylalanine. The entry retains the CDR3 DNA only, 39 bases that are in frame from base 1. V is cut by 3 bases and J by 9 bases, and the space between the germline ends is 11 bases. In the germline V gene, CDR1 corresponds to KGHDR and CDR2 to SFDVKD. Sequencing used peripheral blood. The TCR was taken from a man aged 18 to 29 with active or convalescent COVID-19. The chain is assembled from TRBV24-1 and TRBJ1-5, with TRBD1 as a weak D call on 5 bases. CDR3 loop: CATSDRGTVPQHF. The nucleotides are TGTGCCACCAGTGATCGGGGGACGGTGCCCCAGCATTTT.